This T cell receptor beta chain was captured by sequencing in a study of cytomegalovirus exposure and HLA in healthy donors (dated by TCRdb to about 2017). Background for the entire study: In an earlier analysis of some 610 of the donors, around 290 Gb of sequence data and approximately 120 million unique TCR beta sequences from approximately 180 million T cells were reported. Four to six DR-DQ haplotypes were handled as single units for association and clustering, since linkage in the cohort was strong. In addition to the first cohort of hundreds of subjects, a separate validation cohort of approximately 130 different subjects was used. The T cell repertoires of about 700 subjects were profiled by immunosequencing and related to cytomegalovirus serostatus. Among about 360 genotyped donors of the cohort, an average of approximately 240,000 unique TCR beta nucleotide sequences were sequenced per donor, approximately 20% of them non-productive. An early release covering approximately 600 HLA-typed donors comprised about 310 gigabases of sequencing data and some 79 million unique TCR sequences. All discovery cohort repertoires had been generated on a single sequencing platform. Class I and class II HLA loci were covered by the typing at four-digit resolution. A later analysis re-examined previously published TCR beta repertoires from just over 650 donors and added high-resolution HLA genotyping to investigate patterns of TCR occurrence. The study was designed to test whether signatures of past pathogen exposure could be identified by cataloging public T cell receptors. To decide whether each TCR beta V gene segment behaved as functional or pseudogenic, an earlier analysis of 587 of the donors relied on high-throughput TCR beta sequencing. Donor age, sex, ethnicity and CMV serostatus were compiled alongside the repertoire data. Typing coverage differed by locus: A, B, C, DRB1 and DQB1 were typed in about 620-640 donors, DQA1 in about 500, DPA1 in around 610, and DPB1 in 400 to 490. Genome-wide SNP genotypes for about 65% of the roughly 700 donors were used in a later genetic analysis, which treated that subset as a discovery cohort. Of the 350 to 450 genotyped donors, about 84% fell in the genetic ancestry cluster associated with self-reported Caucasian donors. To predict cytomegalovirus infection status, the study combined high-throughput TCR immunosequencing, statistical association of individual TCRs with disease status, and machine learning. Rather than drawing on any new phenotypic data, the later analysis identified candidate immune exposures from TCR beta sequences and the way those sequences occurred across donors. Paper-wide results and their limitations: A later genetic analysis reported fewer N-insertions in productive TCRs among donors in an Asian-associated ancestry cluster than the 666-donor mean. Compared with equally common non-associated chains, HLA-associated TCR beta chains in a later analysis were more clonally expanded and had lower generation probabilities. This cohort had only TCR beta chains sequenced, and the lack of alpha or paired-chain data limited which features could be detected. At a false discovery rate of 0.05, a later analysis linked under 20,000 TCR beta sequences to specific HLA alleles. Because counts were too low, fewer than 20 rarely observed V segments, including chromosome 9 orphons, were excluded from the earlier analysis of 587 of the donors. In vitro tests confirmed that a few of the cytomegalovirus-associated TCR beta chains recognize cytomegalovirus antigens. Most CMV-associated TCR beta chains appeared to be HLA-restricted in a later analysis, and the HLA associations seemed to be driven largely by CMV exposure. A cluster of highly shared sequence variants was judged likely to be a technical artifact of the sequencing pipeline. When HLA alleles, especially DR and DQ, strongly co-occurred, attributing TCR associations to individual alleles was difficult. An earlier analysis of approximately 600 of the donors showed that most TCR beta V segments appeared in productive rearrangements either about 90% or about 30% of the time, which broadly matched IMGT annotations. For the cohort, immune exposure information was limited to CMV serostatus. In a later analysis, TCR association rates were found to vary across HLA loci, with the most associated TCRs seen for DRB1 alleles and the fewest for HLA-C alleles. A total of 150 to 200 TCR beta chains were listed by the study as associated with cytomegalovirus. V-gene and J-gene trimming of TCR beta chains was associated with a missense DCLRE1C variant in a later genetic analysis, and the association was replicated in an independent cohort. The classifier was reported to diagnose cytomegalovirus status with high specificity and sensitivity in both the original cohort and the validation cohort. Because the 87-base-pair reads could not distinguish some IMGT-functional V segments, including TRBV6-2 and TRBV6-3, those segments were excluded. Because some donors lacked HLA typing at each locus, the association tests relied only on the typed subset. According to a later analysis, parvovirus B19, influenza, CMV and Epstein-Barr virus appeared linked to several top co-occurrence clusters. Sequencing depth was assumed to be roughly uniform across donors in the presence/absence analyses, though that assumption may not hold. A further reported finding was that TCR beta sequences accurately predicted the HLA-A and HLA-B alleles for most subjects in the first cohort. It was suggested by the authors that the approach could potentially be generalized to other disease states and immunological phenotypes. Linkage disequilibrium might explain the correlated functional status among segregating V segments, but an unknown experimental factor could not be ruled out. Most TCR sequences were seen in very few donors, while some public TCRs were found in many individuals.

The cohort consisted of hundreds of healthy bone marrow donors. At the time of sampling, all cohort members were nominally healthy, though unrecorded immune exposures were likely present. The donor tested CMV seropositive, placing the donor among the roughly 300 seropositive members of the cohort. A peripheral blood sample was provided by each donor, and peripheral blood mononuclear cells were used for TCR beta sequencing. Genomic DNA extraction from the blood cell samples was performed with the Qiagen DNeasy Blood Extraction Kit. Based on the germline V gene, the CDR1 and CDR2 sequences are KGHSH and LQKENI. V lost 1 base and J lost 1 base, and the count of bases not matched to a germline gene is 11. From the cysteine through the phenylalanine, the CDR3 covers 18 amino acids. This entry keeps only the CDR3 DNA: 54 bases, framed from base 1. Notes on this clone: No antigen is known for it. No much larger clonotype is one base removed from it; base qualities were not supplied.

The receptor library was made with the immunoSEQ multiplex PCR assay. A mixture of 60 forward primers for TCR Vbeta segments and 13 reverse primers for TCR Jbeta segments was used in the multiplex PCR. The CDR3 region of rearranged TCR beta genes was amplified from genomic DNA with a multiplex PCR assay. The Illumina HiSeq System was used to sequence the amplified TCR beta libraries as 87-base-pair reads. The published analysis was carried out like this. In a later analysis, roughly 80 million unique TCR beta chains were counted across the 690 or so repertoires, and approximately 11 million of these chains were shared by at least two donors. Raw reads were error-corrected and collapsed into unique sequences by a nearest-neighbor algorithm in which closely related sequences were merged to remove PCR and sequencing errors. To assign V, D and J gene segments, CDR3 sequences were aligned to IMGT reference sequences. For a sequence to be retained, a match of at least six nucleotides to both a V gene segment and a J gene segment was required. Rearrangements were called productive when the CDR3 lacked stop codons and stayed in frame with V and J; all others were non-productive. Following IMGT convention, CDR3 was defined as the stretch from the second conserved V-encoded cysteine to the conserved J-encoded phenylalanine. In an earlier analysis of more than 550 of the donors, sequences lacking an unambiguous match to a single V gene segment were excluded. An earlier analysis of almost 600 of the donors classified V segments as functional when productive rearrangements were above 56.7% and as segregating when the standard deviation between donors was above 5%. A statistical classification framework was developed to diagnose cytomegalovirus status using the catalog of TCR beta chain sequences. A later analysis assigned V and J genes by comparing TCR nucleotide sequences with IMGT/GENE-DB human TR gene sequences. Using the TCRdist pipeline, a later analysis assigned CDR3 sequences along with most-parsimonious VDJ recombination scenarios. A later analysis defined each TCR beta chain by its CDR3 amino acid sequence plus V-gene family, and excluded reads lacking a unique V-gene family. A later analysis removed several hundred highly shared, low-generation-probability nucleotide sequences to deal with suspected cross-contamination and a sequencing artifact. In a later analysis, a clonal expansion index was calculated for each public chain from normalized within-repertoire ranks of inferred template counts. In a later analysis, generation probabilities were computed with a VDJ recombination model fitted to out-of-frame rearrangements, and the resulting probabilities were checked against IGoR. A later analysis scored TCR-TCR, TCR-HLA and TCR-CMV co-occurrence with hypergeometric tests, applying a repertoire-size bias correction to TCR pairs. To estimate false discovery rates, a later analysis permuted the HLA or CMV assignments 20 times. A later analysis grouped co-occurring TCRs with DBSCAN, adding TCRdist sequence similarity when clustering within HLA-allele-positive subsets. Co-occurrence clustering excluded repertoires with fewer than 30,000 or more than 120,000 public chains, plus five with anomalous nucleotide sharing. Not all clones reach the TCRdb copy of this immuneACCESS table, which keeps in-frame sequences only. Checked studies attribute under half of the gap to unresolved V genes and leave the rest unexplained. D and trimming come from the DNA, and the V and J calls and clone size come from that table. This sample comprises 95,000 to 150,000 clones, around 66% of them detected only once. Under 9.5% of the sample lies in the top ten.

This sequence originates from a woman aged 35 to 49 in good health and CMV-seropositive. The sample consisted of PBMCs. In this chain, TRBV18 is recombined with TRBJ1-1, and TRBD1 aligns with 8 junction nucleotides. The DNA reads TGTGCCAGCTCACCACTCCCATCGGGCAGGGGGCAGAACACTGAAGCTTTCTTT. Its product reads: CASSPLPSGRGQNTEAFF. This CDR3, with the reference TRBV18 and TRBJ1-1 proteins standing in past its ends, gives the full variable domain NAGVMQNPRHLVRRRGQEARLRCSPMKGHSHVYWYRQLPEEGLKFMVYLQKENIIDESGMPKERFSAEFPKEGPSILRIQQVVRGDSAAYFCASSPLPSGRGQNTEAFFGQGTRLTVV.